These T cell receptor beta chains were read from a single sample in a study of response to subunit inactivated influenza vaccine. TCRdb ran MiXCR on the RT-PCR reads and lists one entry per CDR3 protein. The sample gives about 780,000 distinct CDR3 sequences, 15% to 20% of which show up once; 11% is in the top ten. The sequenced sample was PBMCs from blood, obtained approximately 5 days after vaccination. The receptors originated from a man in his forties or fifties who received an inactivated influenza vaccine. Both conserved end residues are part of each CDR3. D genes are given only for firm matches. Expanded clones get a size class; other rows say once, few or many, or leave the size out.

>TRBV7-2|NA|TRBD2|TRBJ2-1
CASSLTSGGQGSEQFF
TGTGCCAGCAGCTTGACTAGCGGGGGGCAGGGTAGTGAGCAGTTCTTC
>TRBV7-6|many|NA|TRBJ2-1
CASSLESSRASNEQFF
TGTGCCAGCAGCTTAGAATCCTCCAGGGCCAGTAATGAGCAGTTCTTC
>TRBV9|few|NA|TRBJ2-5
CASSVGVVQETQYF
TGTGCCAGCAGCGTAGGGGTAGTCCAAGAGACCCAGTACTTC
>TRBV7-9|NA|TRBD1|TRBJ1-6
CASSSQGLNSPLHF
TGTGCCAGCAGCTCACAGGGGTTAAATTCACCCCTCCACTTT
>TRBV2|NA|NA|TRBJ2-7
CASSGRDLEQYF
TGTGCCAGCAGTGGGAGGGATTTGGAGCAGTACTTC
>TRBV4-2|NA|NA|TRBJ2-3
CASSQEPPLDTQYF
TGTGCCAGCAGCCAAGAGCCGCCGTTAGATACGCAGTATTTT
>TRBV4-1|NA|NA|TRBJ2-7
CASSQDPATYEQYF
TGCGCCAGCAGCCAAGATCCCGCAACCTACGAGCAGTACTTC
>TRBV9|few|NA|TRBJ2-3
CASSSEAYQRDTQYF
TGTGCCAGCAGCTCAGAAGCTTACCAGCGAGATACGCAGTATTTT
>TRBV6-5|few|TRBD2|TRBJ2-7
CASSYAASGGYEQYF
TGTGCCAGCAGTTACGCCGCTAGCGGGGGGTACGAGCAGTACTTC
>TRBV20-1|few|NA|TRBJ2-1
CSARDVYGETYNEQFF
TGCAGTGCTAGAGATGTTTACGGAGAAACTTACAATGAGCAGTTCTTC
>TRBV6-2/TRBV6-3|NA|TRBD1|TRBJ2-6
CASSSTGVPGANVLTF
TGTGCCAGCAGTTCTACAGGGGTTCCTGGGGCCAACGTCCTGACTTTC
>TRBV4-3|NA|TRBD2|TRBJ2-2
CASSRSGGSPGELFF
TGCGCCAGCAGCCGTAGCGGGGGGAGTCCTGGGGAGCTGTTTTTT
>TRBV5-1|NA|TRBD2|TRBJ2-1
CASSFSRTSGGVSYNEQFF
TGCGCCAGCAGCTTCTCTAGGACTAGCGGGGGGGTCTCCTACAATGAGCAGTTCTTC
>TRBV5-1|many|TRBD2|TRBJ2-2
CASSLARGAAGELFF
TGCGCCAGCAGCTTGGCGCGGGGGGCCGCCGGGGAGCTGTTTTTT
>TRBV15|many|TRBD1|TRBJ2-7
CATSVGQGIIYEQYF
TGTGCCACCAGCGTAGGACAGGGGATCATCTACGAGCAGTACTTC
>TRBV12-3/TRBV12-4|few|TRBD2|TRBJ2-7
CASSRTRLHREQYF
TGTGCCAGCAGCCGGACTAGGCTCCATAGGGAGCAGTACTTC
>TRBV29-1|many|TRBD1|TRBJ2-7
CSVADRDHEQYF
TGCAGCGTAGCCGACAGGGACCACGAGCAGTACTTC
>TRBV7-2|few|NA|TRBJ2-2
CASSFPGTGVRTGELFF
TGTGCCAGCAGCTTCCCCGGGACGGGGGTTCGGACCGGGGAGCTGTTTTTT
>TRBV5-5|NA|NA|TRBJ1-2
CASSLVPGQYHNYGYTF
TGTGCCAGCAGCTTGGTACCCGGACAGTATCATAACTATGGCTACACCTTC
>TRBV28|NA|NA|TRBJ1-2
CASSRSRGYTF
TGTGCCAGCAGTCGAAGTAGGGGCTACACCTTC
>TRBV9|few|TRBD2|TRBJ2-5
CASSVRGLGGAETQYF
TGTGCCAGCAGCGTACGAGGCCTGGGAGGGGCAGAGACCCAGTACTTC
>TRBV2|NA|TRBD1|TRBJ2-7
CASSEARGLKNEQYF
TGTGCCAGCAGTGAAGCAAGGGGGCTTAAGAACGAGCAGTACTTC
>TRBV30|NA|TRBD2|TRBJ2-7
CAWGLAPTYEQYF
TGTGCCTGGGGACTAGCGCCCACCTACGAGCAGTACTTC
>TRBV20-1|NA|TRBD2|TRBJ2-1
CSARKGTSGSGSYNEQFF
TGCAGTGCTAGAAAAGGGACTAGCGGGAGTGGTTCCTACAATGAGCAGTTCTTC
>TRBV20-1|few|TRBD1|TRBJ1-4
CSARDPARGYEKLFF
TGCAGTGCTAGAGATCCGGCCAGGGGGTATGAAAAACTGTTTTTT
>TRBV6-1|NA|NA|TRBJ1-4
CASRRAVAVDEKLFF
TGTGCCAGCAGACGCGCGGTGGCGGTAGATGAAAAACTGTTTTTT
>TRBV30|few|NA|TRBJ1-4
CAWSVQGSEKLFF
TGTGCCTGGAGTGTACAGGGAAGCGAAAAACTGTTTTTT
>TRBV9|few|TRBD1|TRBJ2-5
CASSAGTVYEETQYF
TGTGCCAGCAGCGCGGGGACAGTCTACGAAGAGACCCAGTACTTC
>TRBV5-1|few|NA|TRBJ1-2
CASSSPPGTSNYGYTF
TGCGCCAGCAGCTCCCCCCCCGGGACATCTAACTATGGCTACACCTTC
>TRBV15|many|NA|TRBJ2-7
CATSRAGAEQYF
TGTGCCACCAGCAGAGCAGGGGCCGAGCAGTACTTC
>TRBV12-3/TRBV12-4|many|NA|TRBJ1-5
CASSIRRGSQPQHF
TGTGCCAGCAGTATAAGAAGGGGATCTCAGCCCCAGCATTTT
>TRBV5-6|few|TRBD1|TRBJ2-3
CASSWTGGYTDTQYF
TGTGCCAGCAGCTGGACAGGGGGATACACAGATACGCAGTATTTT
>TRBV6-1|NA|NA|TRBJ1-1
CASSRPGGTEAFF
TGTGCCAGCAGCCGGCCGGGGGGGACTGAAGCTTTCTTT
>TRBV3-1|NA|NA|TRBJ2-5
CASSQDRSWPITQYF
TGTGCCAGCAGCCAAGACCGGTCTTGGCCCATCACCCAGTACTTC
>TRBV5-1|many|TRBD2|TRBJ2-6
CASSPESGIRGSGANVLTF
TGCGCCAGCAGCCCAGAGAGCGGGATAAGAGGCTCTGGGGCCAACGTCCTGACTTTC
>TRBV7-2|many|NA|TRBJ2-7
CASKMDRLSYEQYF
TGTGCCAGCAAGATGGACAGACTGAGCTACGAGCAGTACTTC
>TRBV20-1|NA|NA|TRBJ1-4
CSAEGDWVNEKLFF
TGCAGTGCCGAAGGGGATTGGGTTAATGAAAAACTGTTTTTT
>TRBV7-9|NA|NA|TRBJ2-1
CASSPIYRENRDEQFF
TGTGCCAGCAGCCCAATTTACCGGGAGAACCGGGATGAGCAGTTCTTC
>TRBV3-1|few|NA|TRBJ2-2
CASSQDHDALNTGELFF
TGTGCCAGCAGCCAAGACCACGACGCGCTGAACACCGGGGAGCTGTTTTTT
>TRBV5-6|NA|NA|TRBJ2-3
CASSLATTGTQYF
TGTGCCAGCAGCTTGGCCACTACTGGTACGCAGTATTTT
>TRBV20-1|few|TRBD2|TRBJ2-7
CSGLAGVEQYF
TGCAGCGGACTAGCGGGAGTCGAGCAGTACTTC
>TRBV12-3/TRBV12-4|few|TRBD2|TRBJ2-7
CASRSSSGRHEQYF
TGTGCCAGCAGGTCAAGCAGCGGGAGACACGAGCAGTACTTC
>TRBV11-2|NA|TRBD1|TRBJ2-1
CASRGTGTIYNEQFF
TGTGCCAGCCGGGGGACAGGGACTATTTACAATGAGCAGTTCTTC
>TRBV4-3|few|NA|TRBJ2-5
CASSRNRVSRGQETQYF
TGCGCCAGCAGCCGGAACAGGGTGTCTCGGGGACAAGAGACCCAGTACTTC
>TRBV20-1|NA|TRBD1|TRBJ1-1
CRSQGGTEAFF
TGCAGGAGCCAGGGGGGCACTGAAGCTTTCTTT
>TRBV6-1|NA|TRBD2|TRBJ2-1
CASRRGTSVSNEQFF
TGTGCCAGCAGGCGCGGGACTAGCGTGAGTAATGAGCAGTTCTTC
>TRBV18|few|NA|TRBJ1-1
CASSRGDTRNTEAFF
TGTGCCAGCTCACGAGGGGACACACGGAACACTGAAGCTTTCTTT
>TRBV5-1|few|NA|TRBJ1-1
CASSPVPGGTEAFF
TGCGCCAGCAGCCCTGTCCCGGGGGGCACTGAAGCTTTCTTT
>TRBV20-1|NA|TRBD2|TRBJ2-2
CSANRAGGRFGELFF
TGCAGTGCTAATCGAGCGGGGGGGCGTTTCGGGGAGCTGTTTTTT
>TRBV12-3/TRBV12-4|few|NA|TRBJ2-2
CAALLLTGELFF
TGTGCCGCCCTGCTCCTCACCGGGGAGCTGTTTTTT
>TRBV10-3|NA|TRBD1|TRBJ2-7
CAIRGDRATRDYEQYF
TGTGCCATCAGAGGGGACAGGGCAACGAGGGACTACGAGCAGTACTTC
>TRBV29-1|few|NA|TRBJ2-3
CSAAPTDTQYF
TGCAGCGCCGCCCCTACAGATACGCAGTATTTT